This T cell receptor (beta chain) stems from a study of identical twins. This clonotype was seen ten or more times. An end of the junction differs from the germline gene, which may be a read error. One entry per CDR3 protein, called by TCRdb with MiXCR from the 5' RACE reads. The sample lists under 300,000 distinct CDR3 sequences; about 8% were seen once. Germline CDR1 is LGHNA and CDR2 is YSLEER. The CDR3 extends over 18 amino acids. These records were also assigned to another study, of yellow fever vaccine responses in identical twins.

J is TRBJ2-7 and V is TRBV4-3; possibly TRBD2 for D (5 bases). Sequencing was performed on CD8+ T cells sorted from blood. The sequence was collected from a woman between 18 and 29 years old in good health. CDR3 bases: TGCGCCAGCAGTCAAGATTCCAGTTCCGCGGGTCTCTCCTACGAGCAGTACTTC. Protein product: CASSQDSSSAGLSYEQYF.